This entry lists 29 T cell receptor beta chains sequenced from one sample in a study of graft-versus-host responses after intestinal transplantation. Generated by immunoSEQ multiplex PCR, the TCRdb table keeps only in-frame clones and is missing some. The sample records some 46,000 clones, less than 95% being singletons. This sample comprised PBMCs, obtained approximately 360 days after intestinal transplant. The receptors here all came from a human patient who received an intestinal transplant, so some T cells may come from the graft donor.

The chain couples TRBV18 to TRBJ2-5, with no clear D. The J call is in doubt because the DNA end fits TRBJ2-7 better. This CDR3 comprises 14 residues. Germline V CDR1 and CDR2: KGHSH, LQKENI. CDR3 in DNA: TGTGCCAGCTCACCCGAGCCGACAACCTACGAGCAGTACTTC. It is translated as CASSPEPTTYEQYF.

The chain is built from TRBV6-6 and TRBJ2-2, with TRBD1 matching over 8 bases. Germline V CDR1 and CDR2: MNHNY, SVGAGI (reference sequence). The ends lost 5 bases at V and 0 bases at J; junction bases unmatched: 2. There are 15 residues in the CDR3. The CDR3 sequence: CASSAGGANTGELFF. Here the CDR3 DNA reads TGTGCCAGCAGTGCAGGGGGCGCGAACACCGGGGAGCTGTTTTTT.

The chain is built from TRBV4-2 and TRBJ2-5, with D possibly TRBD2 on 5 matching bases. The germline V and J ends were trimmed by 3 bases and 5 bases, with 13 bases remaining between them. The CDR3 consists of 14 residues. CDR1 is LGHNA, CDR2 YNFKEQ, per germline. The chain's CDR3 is CASSHEGAYETQYF. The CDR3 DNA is TGTGCCAGCAGCCACGAGGGAGCCTACGAGACCCAGTACTTC.

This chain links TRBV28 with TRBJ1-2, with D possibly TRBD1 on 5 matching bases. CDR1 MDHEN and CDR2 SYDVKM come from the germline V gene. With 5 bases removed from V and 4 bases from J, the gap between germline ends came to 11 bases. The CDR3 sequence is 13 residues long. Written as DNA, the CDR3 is TGTGCCAGCAGTCCACAGGACCGCTATGGCTACACCTTC. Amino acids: CASSPQDRYGYTF.

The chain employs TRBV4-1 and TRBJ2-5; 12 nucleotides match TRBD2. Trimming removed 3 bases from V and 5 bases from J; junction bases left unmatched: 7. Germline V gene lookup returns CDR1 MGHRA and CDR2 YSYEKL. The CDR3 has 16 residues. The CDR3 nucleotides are TGCGCCAGCAGCCATTCCCTAGCGGGAGGGTTTGAGACCCAGTACTTC. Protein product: CASSHSLAGGFETQYF.

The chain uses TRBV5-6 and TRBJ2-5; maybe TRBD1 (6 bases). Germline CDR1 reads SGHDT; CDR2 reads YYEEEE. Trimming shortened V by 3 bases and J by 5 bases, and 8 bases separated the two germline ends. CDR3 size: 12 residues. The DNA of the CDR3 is TGTGCCAGCAGCTCAGACAGGGAGACCCAGTACTTC. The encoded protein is CASSSDRETQYF. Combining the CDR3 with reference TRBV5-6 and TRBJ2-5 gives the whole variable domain DAGVTQSPTHLIKTRGQQVTLRCSPKSGHDTVSWYQQALGQGPQFIFQYYEEEERQRGNFPDRFSGHQFPNYSSELNVNALLLGDSALYLCASSSDRETQYFGPGTRLLVL.

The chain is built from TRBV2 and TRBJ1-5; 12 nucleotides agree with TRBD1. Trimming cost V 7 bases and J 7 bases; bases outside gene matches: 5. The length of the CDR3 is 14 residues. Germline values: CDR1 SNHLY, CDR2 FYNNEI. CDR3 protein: CASTGTGGGQPQHF. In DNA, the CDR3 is TGTGCCAGCACCGGGACAGGGGGCGGCCAGCCCCAGCATTTT.

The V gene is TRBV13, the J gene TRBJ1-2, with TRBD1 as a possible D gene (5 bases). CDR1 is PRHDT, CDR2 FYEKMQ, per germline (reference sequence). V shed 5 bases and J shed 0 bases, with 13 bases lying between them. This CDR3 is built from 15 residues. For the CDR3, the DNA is TGTGCCAGCAGCCAGACTACGGGGCCTAACTATGGCTACACCTTC. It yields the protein CASSQTTGPNYGYTF. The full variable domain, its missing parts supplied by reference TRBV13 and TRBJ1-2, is AAGVIQSPRHLIKEKRETATLKCYPIPRHDTVYWYQQGPGQDPQFLISFYEKMQSDKGSIPDRFSAQQFSDYHSELNMSSLELGDSALYFCASSQTTGPNYGYTFGSGTRLTVV.

The CDR3 region is CASRRSDSGSRFYNSPLHF. The CDR3 DNA is TGCGCCAGCCGCCGTTCCGACAGTGGGAGTAGGTTTTATAATTCACCCCTCCACTTT. V is TRBV5-1 and J is TRBJ1-6; perhaps TRBD1 as D (5 bases). The V gene lost 7 bases and the J gene lost 4 bases, with 27 bases spanning the gap. CDR3 size: 19 residues. CDR1 and CDR2 from the germline V gene are SGHRS and YFSETQ.

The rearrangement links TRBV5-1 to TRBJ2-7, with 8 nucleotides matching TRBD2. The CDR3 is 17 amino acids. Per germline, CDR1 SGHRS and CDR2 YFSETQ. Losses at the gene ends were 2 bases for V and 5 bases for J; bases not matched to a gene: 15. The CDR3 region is CASSFSTTETSVHEQYF. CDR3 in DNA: TGCGCCAGCAGCTTTTCCACTACAGAGACTAGCGTCCACGAGCAGTACTTC.

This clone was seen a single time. CDR3 DNA sequence: TGTGCCAGCAGCTTGGGGGGATCCCTGGCCTACGAGCAGTACTTC. Translation: CASSLGGSLAYEQYF. The rearrangement links TRBV11-3 to TRBJ2-7; perhaps TRBD2 as D (6 bases). This CDR3 has 15 amino acids. Trimming cost V 3 bases and J 2 bases, with 14 bases left between them. CDR1 and CDR2 from the germline V gene are SGHNT and YENEEA. Together with reference TRBV11-3 and TRBJ2-7, the CDR3 gives the full variable domain: EAGVVQSPRYKIIEKKQPVAFWCNPISGHNTLYWYLQNLGQGPELLIRYENEEAVDDSQLPKDRFSAERLKGVDSTLKIQPAELGDSAVYLCASSLGGSLAYEQYFGPGTRLTVT.

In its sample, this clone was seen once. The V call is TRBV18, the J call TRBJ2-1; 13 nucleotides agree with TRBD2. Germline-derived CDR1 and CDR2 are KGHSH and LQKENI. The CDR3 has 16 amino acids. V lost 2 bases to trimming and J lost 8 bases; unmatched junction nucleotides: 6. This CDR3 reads CASSPAGTSGIDEQFF. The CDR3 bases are TGTGCCAGCTCACCAGCCGGGACTAGCGGGATTGATGAGCAGTTCTTC.

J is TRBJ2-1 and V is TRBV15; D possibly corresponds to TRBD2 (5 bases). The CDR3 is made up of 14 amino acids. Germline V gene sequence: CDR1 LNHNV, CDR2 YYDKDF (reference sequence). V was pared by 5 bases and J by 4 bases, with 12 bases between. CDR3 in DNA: TGTGCCACCAGCCCGCGGGCAGGATACAATGAGCAGTTCTTC. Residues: CATSPRAGYNEQFF. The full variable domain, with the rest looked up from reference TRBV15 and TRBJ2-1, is DAMVIQNPRYQVTQFGKPVTLSCSQTLNHNVMYWYQQKSSQAPKLLFHYYDKDFNNEADTPDNFQSRRPNTSFCFLDIRSPGLGDTAMYLCATSPRAGYNEQFFGPGTRLTVL.

CDR3 protein: CASSSEGQGAETQYF. The CDR3 DNA sequence: TGCGCCAGCAGCTCAGAAGGACAGGGGGCAGAGACCCAGTACTTC. The chain couples TRBV5-1 to TRBJ2-5; 11 bases are a match to TRBD1. The CDR3 is 15 residues long. The J segment lost 4 bases and the V segment lost 3 bases, leaving 5 bases of the junction unmatched. Germline values: CDR1 SGHRS, CDR2 YFSETQ.

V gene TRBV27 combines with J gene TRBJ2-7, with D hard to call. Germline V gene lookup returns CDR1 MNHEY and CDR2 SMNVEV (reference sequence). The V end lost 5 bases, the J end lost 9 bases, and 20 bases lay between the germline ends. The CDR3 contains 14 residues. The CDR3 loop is CASSPQAVTSVQYF. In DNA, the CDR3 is TGTGCCAGCAGTCCACAAGCTGTAACTTCAGTGCAGTACTTC.

As DNA, the CDR3 is TGTGCCAGCAGTTACGCGTCTAGCATTAGCACAGATACGCAGTATTTT. Translating gives CASSYASSISTDTQYF. The V and J genes are TRBV6-5 and TRBJ2-3, with TRBD2 as a possible D gene (5 bases). This CDR3 region has 16 residues. The germline V gene encodes CDR1 MNHEY and CDR2 SVGAGI. Trimming removed 2 bases at V and 0 bases at J, with 12 bases between.

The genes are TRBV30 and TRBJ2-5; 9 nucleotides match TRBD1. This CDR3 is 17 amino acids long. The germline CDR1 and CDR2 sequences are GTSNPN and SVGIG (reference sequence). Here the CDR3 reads CGYQRFTGTGLTETQYF. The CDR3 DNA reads TGTGGCTATCAAAGATTCACCGGGACAGGGCTTACGGAGACCCAGTACTTC.

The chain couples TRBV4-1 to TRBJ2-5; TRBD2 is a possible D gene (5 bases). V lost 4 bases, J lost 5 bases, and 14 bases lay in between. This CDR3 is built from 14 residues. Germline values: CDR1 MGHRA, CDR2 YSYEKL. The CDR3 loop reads CASSRGGGGETQYF. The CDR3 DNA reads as TGCGCCAGCAGCCGCGGCGGAGGTGGGGAGACCCAGTACTTC.

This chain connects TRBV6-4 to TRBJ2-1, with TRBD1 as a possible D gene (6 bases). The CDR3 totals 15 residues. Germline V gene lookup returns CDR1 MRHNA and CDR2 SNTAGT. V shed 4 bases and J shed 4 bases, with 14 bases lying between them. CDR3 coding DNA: TGTGCCAGCAGTGTCTCGGGACAAACTTACAATGAGCAGTTCTTC. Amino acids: CASSVSGQTYNEQFF.

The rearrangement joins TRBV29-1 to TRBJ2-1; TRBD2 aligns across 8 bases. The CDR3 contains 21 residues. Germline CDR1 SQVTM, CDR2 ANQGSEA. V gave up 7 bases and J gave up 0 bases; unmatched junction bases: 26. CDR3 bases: TGCAGCGCAGGGAGGACTCTCTCTAGCGGGCCGATTTTGAGCTCCTACAATGAGCAGTTCTTC. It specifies CSAGRTLSSGPILSSYNEQFF.

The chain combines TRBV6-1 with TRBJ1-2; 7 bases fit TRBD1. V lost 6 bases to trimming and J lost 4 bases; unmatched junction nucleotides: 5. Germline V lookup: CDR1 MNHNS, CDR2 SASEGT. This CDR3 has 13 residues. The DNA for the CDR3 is TGTGCCAGCAGCGCAGGGGGGAGCTATGGCTACACCTTC. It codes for CASSAGGSYGYTF.

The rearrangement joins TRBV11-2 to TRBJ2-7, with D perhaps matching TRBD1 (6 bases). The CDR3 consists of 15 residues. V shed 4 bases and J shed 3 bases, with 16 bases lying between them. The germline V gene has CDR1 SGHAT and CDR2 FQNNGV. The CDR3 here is CASSSPQGSFYEQYF. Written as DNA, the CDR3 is TGTGCCAGCAGCTCCCCTCAGGGGTCATTCTACGAGCAGTACTTC.

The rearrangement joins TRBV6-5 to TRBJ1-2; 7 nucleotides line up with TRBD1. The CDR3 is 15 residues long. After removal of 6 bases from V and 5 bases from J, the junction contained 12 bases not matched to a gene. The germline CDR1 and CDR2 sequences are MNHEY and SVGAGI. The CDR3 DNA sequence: TGTGCCAGCAGACAAGAACCGGGACAGATATATGGCTACACCTTC. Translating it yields CASRQEPGQIYGYTF.

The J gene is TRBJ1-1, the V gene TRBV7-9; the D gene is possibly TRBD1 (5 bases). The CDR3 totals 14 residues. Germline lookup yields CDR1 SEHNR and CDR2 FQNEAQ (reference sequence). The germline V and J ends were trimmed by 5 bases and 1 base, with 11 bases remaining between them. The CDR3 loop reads CASSLEGKNTEAFF. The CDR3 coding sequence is TGTGCCAGCAGCCTCGAGGGGAAGAACACTGAAGCTTTCTTT.

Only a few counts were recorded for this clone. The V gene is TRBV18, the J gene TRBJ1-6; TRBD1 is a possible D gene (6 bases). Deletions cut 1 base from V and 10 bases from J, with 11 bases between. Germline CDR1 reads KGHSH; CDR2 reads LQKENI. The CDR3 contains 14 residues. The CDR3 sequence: CASSPQGVDSPLHF. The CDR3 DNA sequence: TGTGCCAGCTCACCACAGGGGGTTGACTCACCCCTCCACTTT.

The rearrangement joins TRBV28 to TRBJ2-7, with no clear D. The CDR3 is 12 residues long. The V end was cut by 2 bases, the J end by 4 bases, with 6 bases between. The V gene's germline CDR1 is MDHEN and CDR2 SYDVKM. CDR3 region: CASSLSPYEQYF. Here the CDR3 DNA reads TGTGCCAGCAGTTTAAGCCCATACGAGCAGTACTTC.

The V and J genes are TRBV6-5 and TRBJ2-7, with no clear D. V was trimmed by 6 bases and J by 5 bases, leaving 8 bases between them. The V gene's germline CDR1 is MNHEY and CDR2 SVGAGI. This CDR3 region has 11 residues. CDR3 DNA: TGTGCCAGCAGGGGTAACGACGAGCAGTACTTC. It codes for CASRGNDEQYF.

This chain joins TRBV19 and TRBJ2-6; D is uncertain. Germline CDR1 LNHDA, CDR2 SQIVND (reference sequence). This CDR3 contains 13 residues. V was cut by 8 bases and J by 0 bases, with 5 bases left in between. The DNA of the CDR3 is TGTGCCAGTCGCATCTCTGGGGCCAACGTCCTGACTTTC. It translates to CASRISGANVLTF.

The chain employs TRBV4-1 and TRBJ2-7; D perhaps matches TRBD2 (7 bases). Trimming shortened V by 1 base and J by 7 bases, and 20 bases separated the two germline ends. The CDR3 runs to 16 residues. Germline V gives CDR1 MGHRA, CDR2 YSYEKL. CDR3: CASSQVSGGPSPEQYF. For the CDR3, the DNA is TGCGCCAGCAGCCAAGTCTCGGGGGGCCCCTCTCCAGAGCAGTACTTC.